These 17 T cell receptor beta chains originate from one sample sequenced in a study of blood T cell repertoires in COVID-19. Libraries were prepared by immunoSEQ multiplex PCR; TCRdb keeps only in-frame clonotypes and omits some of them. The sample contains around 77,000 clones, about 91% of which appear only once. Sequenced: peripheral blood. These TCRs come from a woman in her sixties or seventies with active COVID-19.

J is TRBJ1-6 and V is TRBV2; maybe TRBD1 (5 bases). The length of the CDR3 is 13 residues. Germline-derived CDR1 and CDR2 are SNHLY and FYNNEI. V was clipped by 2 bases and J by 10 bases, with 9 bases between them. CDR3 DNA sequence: TGTGCCAGCAGTGAACAGGGTGTCTCACCCCTCCACTTT. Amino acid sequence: CASSEQGVSPLHF.

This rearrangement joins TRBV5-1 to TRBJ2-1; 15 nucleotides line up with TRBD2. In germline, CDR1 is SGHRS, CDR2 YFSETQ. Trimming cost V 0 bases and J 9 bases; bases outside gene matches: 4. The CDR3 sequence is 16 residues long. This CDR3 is CASSLAPGLAGGEQFF. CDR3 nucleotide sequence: TGCGCCAGCAGCTTGGCTCCGGGACTAGCGGGGGGTGAGCAGTTCTTC.

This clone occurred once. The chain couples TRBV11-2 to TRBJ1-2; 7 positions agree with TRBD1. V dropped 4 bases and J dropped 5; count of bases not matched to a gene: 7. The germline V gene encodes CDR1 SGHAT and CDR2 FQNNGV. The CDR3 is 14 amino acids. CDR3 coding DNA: TGTGCCAGCAGCTCCCTCAGGGGGAGGTATGGCTACACCTTC. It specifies CASSSLRGRYGYTF.

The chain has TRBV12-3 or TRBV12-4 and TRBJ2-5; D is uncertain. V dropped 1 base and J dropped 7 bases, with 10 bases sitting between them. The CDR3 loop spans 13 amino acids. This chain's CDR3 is CASSLELSGTQYF. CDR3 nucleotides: TGTGCCAGCAGTTTAGAGCTTTCTGGGACCCAGTACTTC.

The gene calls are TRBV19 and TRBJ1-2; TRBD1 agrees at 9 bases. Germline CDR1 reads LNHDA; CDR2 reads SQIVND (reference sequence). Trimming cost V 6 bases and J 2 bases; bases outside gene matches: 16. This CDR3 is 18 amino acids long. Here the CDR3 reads CASRVSGTGSLVNYGYTF. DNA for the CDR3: TGTGCCAGTAGAGTGTCCGGGACAGGGAGTTTAGTCAACTATGGCTACACCTTC.

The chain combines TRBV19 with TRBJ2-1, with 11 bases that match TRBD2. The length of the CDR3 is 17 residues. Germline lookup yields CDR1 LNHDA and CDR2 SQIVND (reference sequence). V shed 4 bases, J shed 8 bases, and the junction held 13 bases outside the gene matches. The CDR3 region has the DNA TGTGCCAGTAGTACCTCTTTCGGTAGCGGGAGGGCGTATGAGCAGTTCTTC. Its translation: CASSTSFGSGRAYEQFF. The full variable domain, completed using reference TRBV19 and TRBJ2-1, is DGGITQSPKYLFRKEGQNVTLSCEQNLNHDAMYWYRQDPGQGLRLIYYSQIVNDFQKGDIAEGYSVSREKKESFPLTVTSAQKNPTAFYLCASSTSFGSGRAYEQFFGPGTRLTVL.

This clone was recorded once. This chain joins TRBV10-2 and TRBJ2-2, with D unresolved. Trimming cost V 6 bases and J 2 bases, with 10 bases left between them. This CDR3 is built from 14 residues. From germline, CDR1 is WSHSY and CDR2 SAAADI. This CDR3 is CASRLSRNTGELFF. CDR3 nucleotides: TGCGCCAGCAGACTTTCTAGAAACACCGGGGAGCTGTTTTTT.

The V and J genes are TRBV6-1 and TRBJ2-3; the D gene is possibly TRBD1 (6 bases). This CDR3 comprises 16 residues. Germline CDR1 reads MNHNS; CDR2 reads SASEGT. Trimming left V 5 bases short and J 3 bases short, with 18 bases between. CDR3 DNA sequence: TGTGCCAGCAGTCAAGGAGCCCTGGGGGCTACAGATACGCAGTATTTT. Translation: CASSQGALGATDTQYF.

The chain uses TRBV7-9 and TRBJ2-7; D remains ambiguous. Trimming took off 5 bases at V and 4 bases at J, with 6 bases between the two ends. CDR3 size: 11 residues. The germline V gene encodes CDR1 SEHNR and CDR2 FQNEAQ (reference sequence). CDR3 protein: CASSPEYEQYF. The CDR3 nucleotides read TGTGCCAGCAGCCCAGAATACGAGCAGTACTTC.

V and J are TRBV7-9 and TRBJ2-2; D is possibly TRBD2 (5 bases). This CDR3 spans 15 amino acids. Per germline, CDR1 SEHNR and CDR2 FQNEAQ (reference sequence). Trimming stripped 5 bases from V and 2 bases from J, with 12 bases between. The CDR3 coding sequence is TGTGCCAGCAGCATGAGGGCCGGCAACACCGGGGAGCTGTTTTTT. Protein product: CASSMRAGNTGELFF.

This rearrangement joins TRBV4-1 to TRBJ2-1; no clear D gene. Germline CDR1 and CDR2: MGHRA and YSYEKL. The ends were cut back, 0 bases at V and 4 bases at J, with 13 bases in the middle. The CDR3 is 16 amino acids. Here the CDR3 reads CASSQDPLRGYNEQFF. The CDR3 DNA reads TGCGCCAGCAGCCAAGATCCGCTCCGAGGTTACAATGAGCAGTTCTTC.

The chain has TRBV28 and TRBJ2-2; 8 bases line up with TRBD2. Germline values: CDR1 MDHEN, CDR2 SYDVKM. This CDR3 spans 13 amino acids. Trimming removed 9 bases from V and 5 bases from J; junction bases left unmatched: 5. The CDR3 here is CASLKRETGELFF. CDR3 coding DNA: TGTGCCAGTTTAAAGCGGGAGACCGGGGAGCTGTTTTTT. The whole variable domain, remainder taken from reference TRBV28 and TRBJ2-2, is DVKVTQSSRYLVKRTGEKVFLECVQDMDHENMFWYRQDPGLGLRLIYFSYDVKMKEKGDIPEGYSVSREKKERFSLILESASTNQTSMYLCASLKRETGELFFGEGSRLTVL.

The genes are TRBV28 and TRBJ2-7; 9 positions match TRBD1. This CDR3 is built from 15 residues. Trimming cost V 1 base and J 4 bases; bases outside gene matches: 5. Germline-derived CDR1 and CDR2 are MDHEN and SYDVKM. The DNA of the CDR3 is TGTGCCAGCAGTTTATCCGGGACAGGGCTTTACGAGCAGTACTTC. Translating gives CASSLSGTGLYEQYF.

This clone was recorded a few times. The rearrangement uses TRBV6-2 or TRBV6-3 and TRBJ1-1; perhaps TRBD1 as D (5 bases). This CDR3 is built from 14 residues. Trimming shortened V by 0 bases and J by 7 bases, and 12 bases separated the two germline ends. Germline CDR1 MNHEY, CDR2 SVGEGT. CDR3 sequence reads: CASSYSGQGGEAFF. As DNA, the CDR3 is TGTGCCAGCAGTTACTCCGGGCAGGGTGGTGAAGCTTTCTTT.

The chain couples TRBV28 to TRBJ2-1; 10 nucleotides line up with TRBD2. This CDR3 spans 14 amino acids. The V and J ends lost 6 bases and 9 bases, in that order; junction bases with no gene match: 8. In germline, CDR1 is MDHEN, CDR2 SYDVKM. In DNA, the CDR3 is TGTGCCAGCAGCCCTGCCGGGACTAGCGTTGAGCAGTTCTTC. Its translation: CASSPAGTSVEQFF.

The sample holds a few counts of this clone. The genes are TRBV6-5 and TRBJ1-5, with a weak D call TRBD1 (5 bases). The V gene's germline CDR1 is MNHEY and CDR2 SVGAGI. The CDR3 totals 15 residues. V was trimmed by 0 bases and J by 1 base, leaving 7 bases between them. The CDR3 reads CASSYSRGSNQPQHF. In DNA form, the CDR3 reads TGTGCCAGCAGTTACTCGCGGGGCAGCAATCAGCCCCAGCATTTT.

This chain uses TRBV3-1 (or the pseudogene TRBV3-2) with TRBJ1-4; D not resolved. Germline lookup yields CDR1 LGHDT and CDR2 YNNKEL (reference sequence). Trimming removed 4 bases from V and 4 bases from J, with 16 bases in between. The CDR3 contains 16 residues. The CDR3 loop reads CASSRLRGSLNEKLFF. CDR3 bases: TGTGCCAGCAGCCGCTTGCGCGGAAGTCTTAATGAAAAACTGTTTTTT.